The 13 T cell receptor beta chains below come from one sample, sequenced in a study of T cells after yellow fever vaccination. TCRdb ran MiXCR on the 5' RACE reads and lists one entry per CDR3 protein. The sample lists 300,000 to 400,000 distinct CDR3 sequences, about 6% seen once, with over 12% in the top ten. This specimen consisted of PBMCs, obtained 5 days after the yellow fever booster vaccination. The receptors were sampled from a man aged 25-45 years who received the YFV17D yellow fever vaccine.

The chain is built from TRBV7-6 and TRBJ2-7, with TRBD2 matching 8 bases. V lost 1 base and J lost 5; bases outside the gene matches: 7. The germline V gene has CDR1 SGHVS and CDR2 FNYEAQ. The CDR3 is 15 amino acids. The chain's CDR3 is CASSLEGAGEDEQYF. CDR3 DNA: TGTGCCAGCAGCTTAGAAGGAGCGGGAGAAGACGAGCAGTACTTC.

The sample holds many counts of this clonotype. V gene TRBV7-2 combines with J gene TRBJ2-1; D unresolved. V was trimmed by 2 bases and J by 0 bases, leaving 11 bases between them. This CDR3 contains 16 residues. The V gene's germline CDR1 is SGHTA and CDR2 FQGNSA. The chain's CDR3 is CASSLNDQSSYNEQFF. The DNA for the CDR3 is TGTGCCAGCAGCTTAAACGATCAGAGCTCCTACAATGAGCAGTTCTTC.

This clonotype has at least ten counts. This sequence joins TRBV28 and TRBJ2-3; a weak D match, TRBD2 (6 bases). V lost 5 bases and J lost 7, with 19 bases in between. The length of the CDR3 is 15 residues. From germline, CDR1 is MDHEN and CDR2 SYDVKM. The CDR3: CASSRSGTERNTQYF. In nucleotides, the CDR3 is TGTGCCAGCAGTCGTTCGGGGACTGAACGTAATACGCAGTATTTT. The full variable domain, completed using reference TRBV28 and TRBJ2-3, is DVKVTQSSRYLVKRTGEKVFLECVQDMDHENMFWYRQDPGLGLRLIYFSYDVKMKEKGDIPEGYSVSREKKERFSLILESASTNQTSMYLCASSRSGTERNTQYFGPGTRLTVL.

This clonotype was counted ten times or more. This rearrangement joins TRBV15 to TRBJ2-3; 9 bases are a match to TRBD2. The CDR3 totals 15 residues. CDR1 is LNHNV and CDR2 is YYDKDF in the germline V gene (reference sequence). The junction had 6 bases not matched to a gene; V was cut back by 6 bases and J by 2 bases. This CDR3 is CATSLSGSVTDTQYF. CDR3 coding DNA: TGTGCCACCAGTCTTAGCGGGAGTGTCACAGATACGCAGTATTTT.

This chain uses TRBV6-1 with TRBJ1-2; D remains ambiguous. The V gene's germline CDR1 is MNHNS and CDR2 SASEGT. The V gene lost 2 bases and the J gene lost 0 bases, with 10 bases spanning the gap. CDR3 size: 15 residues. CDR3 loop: CASSESEATNYGYTF. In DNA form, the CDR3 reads TGTGCCAGCAGTGAAAGTGAGGCAACTAACTATGGCTACACCTTC.

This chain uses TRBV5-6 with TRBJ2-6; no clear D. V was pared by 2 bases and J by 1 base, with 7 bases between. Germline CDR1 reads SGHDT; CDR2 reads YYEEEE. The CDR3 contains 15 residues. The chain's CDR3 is CASSFFGSGANVLTF. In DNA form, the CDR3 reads TGTGCCAGCAGCTTCTTTGGTTCTGGGGCCAACGTCCTGACTTTC.

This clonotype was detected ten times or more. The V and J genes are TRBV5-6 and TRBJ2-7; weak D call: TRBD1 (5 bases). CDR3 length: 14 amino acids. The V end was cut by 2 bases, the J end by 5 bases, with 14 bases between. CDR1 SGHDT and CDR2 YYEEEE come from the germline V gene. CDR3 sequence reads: CASSFVGAVHEQYF. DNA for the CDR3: TGTGCCAGCAGCTTTGTTGGGGCAGTCCACGAGCAGTACTTC. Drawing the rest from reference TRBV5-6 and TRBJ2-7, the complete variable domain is DAGVTQSPTHLIKTRGQQVTLRCSPKSGHDTVSWYQQALGQGPQFIFQYYEEEERQRGNFPDRFSGHQFPNYSSELNVNALLLGDSALYLCASSFVGAVHEQYFGPGTRLTVT.

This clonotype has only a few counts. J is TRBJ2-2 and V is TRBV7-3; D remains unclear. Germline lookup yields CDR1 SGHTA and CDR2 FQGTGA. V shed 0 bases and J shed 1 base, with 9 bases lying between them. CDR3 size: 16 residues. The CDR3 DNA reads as TGTGCCAGCAGCTTAACGAACGTTCAGAACACCGGGGAGCTGTTTTTT. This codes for CASSLTNVQNTGELFF. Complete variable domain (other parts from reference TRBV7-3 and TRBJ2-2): GAGVSQTPSNKVTEKGKYVELRCDPISGHTALYWYRQSLGQGPEFLIYFQGTGAADDSGLPNDRFFAVRPEGSVSTLKIQRTERGDSAVYLCASSLTNVQNTGELFFGEGSRLTVL.

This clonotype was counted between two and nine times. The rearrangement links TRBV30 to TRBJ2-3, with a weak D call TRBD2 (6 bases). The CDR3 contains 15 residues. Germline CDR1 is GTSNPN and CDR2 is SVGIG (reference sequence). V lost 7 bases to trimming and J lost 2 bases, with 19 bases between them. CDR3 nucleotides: TGTGCCTCCCACCCACCTAGCGCCATCACAGATACGCAGTATTTT. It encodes CASHPPSAITDTQYF.

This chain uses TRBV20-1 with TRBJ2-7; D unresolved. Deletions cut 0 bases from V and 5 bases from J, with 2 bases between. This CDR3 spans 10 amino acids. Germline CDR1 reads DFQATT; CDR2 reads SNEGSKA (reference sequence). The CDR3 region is CSARDDEQYF. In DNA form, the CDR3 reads TGCAGTGCTAGAGATGACGAGCAGTACTTC.

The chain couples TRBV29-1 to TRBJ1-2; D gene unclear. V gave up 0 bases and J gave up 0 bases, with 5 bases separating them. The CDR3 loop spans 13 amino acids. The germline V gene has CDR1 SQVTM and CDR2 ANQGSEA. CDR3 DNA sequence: TGCAGCGTTGAAGACAGGTCTAACTATGGCTACACCTTC. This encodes CSVEDRSNYGYTF.

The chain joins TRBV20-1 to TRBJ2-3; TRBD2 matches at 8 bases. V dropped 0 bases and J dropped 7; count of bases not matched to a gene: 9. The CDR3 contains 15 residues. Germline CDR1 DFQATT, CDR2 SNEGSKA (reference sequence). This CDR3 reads CSARDRRLAKYTQYF. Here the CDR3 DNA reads TGCAGTGCTAGAGATCGGCGACTAGCGAAGTATACGCAGTATTTT.

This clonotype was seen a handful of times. The CDR3 loop is CAISGEGKVDEQFF. The CDR3, as DNA: TGTGCCATCAGTGGGGAGGGGAAGGTAGATGAGCAGTTCTTC. This rearrangement joins TRBV10-3 to TRBJ2-1; TRBD2 matches 7 bases. The trim removed 4 bases at V and 8 bases at J, leaving 8 bases unmatched. This CDR3 has 14 residues. CDR1 and CDR2 from the germline V gene are ENHRY and SYGVKD.